The entry that follows covers one TCR beta chain sequence. Its antigen is unidentified. The data are from a study of T cells in Graves' hyperthyroidism and ophthalmopathy. About the study: Blood from the periphery was taken at initial diagnosis, before any treatment.

The authors took PBMCs from 10 ml fresh peripheral blood. RNA transcripts served as the template for amplifying TCR beta CDR3 regions. HTBI primers were used for first-round RT-PCR of the TCR CDR3. Via MiXCR, TCRdb re-called the multiplex PCR reads, giving one row per CDR3 protein. The sample consists of about 740,000 distinct CDR3 sequences, 14% of them appearing once. Broader study findings: Ophthalmopathy was told apart from stable hyperthyroidism by a 13 V-J model. Before onset, by a median of approximately 5.9 months, the model predicted ophthalmopathy.

The V and J ends lost 4 bases and 6 bases, in that order; junction bases with no gene match: 19. The CDR3 spans 19 residues. The chain combines TRBV12-3 or TRBV12-4 with TRBJ2-1, with 9 bases that match TRBD2. This TCR came from a woman under 30 with Graves' hyperthyroidism. The material sequenced was blood. DNA for the CDR3: TGTGCCAGCAGTTCTACCCCGAGGATGGCGGGAGGGCCCTCCAATGAGCAGTTCTTC. Amino acid sequence: CASSSTPRMAGGPSNEQFF.